Listed below are T cell receptor beta chains from one sample, sequenced in a study of shared clonotypes between healthy human individuals. TCRdb's copy holds only in-frame clones and misses some; the assay was immunoSEQ multiplex PCR. This sample has 2 million to 2.5 million clones; around 95% occur once, and the top ten carry roughly 0.13%. The sequenced sample was naive CD4+ T cells sorted from blood. Receptor source: a man between 18 and 35 years old in good health. Each CDR3 is given with its conserved first and last residue. The D gene is left open where the match is weak. Where a row states a size, it is once, few, many or the class of an expanded clone; other rows omit it.

D,J,size,V,CDR3,DNA
-,TRBJ1-2,-,TRBV18,CASSPRDINYGYTF,TGTGCCAGCTCACCGAGGGACATTAACTATGGCTACACCTTC
TRBD1,TRBJ1-1,-,TRBV9,CASSETGGTEAFF,TGTGCCAGCAGCGAGACAGGGGGGACTGAAGCTTTCTTT
TRBD2,TRBJ2-1,-,TRBV30,CAWSLSGVEQFF,TGTGCCTGGAGTCTGAGCGGGGTTGAGCAGTTCTTC
TRBD2,TRBJ2-1,-,TRBV29-1,CSVGTSGLQYNEQFF,TGCAGCGTTGGGACTAGCGGGCTACAGTACAATGAGCAGTTCTTC
-,TRBJ2-3,-,TRBV7-9,CASSFSNTDTQYF,TGTGCCAGCAGCTTTTCAAACACAGATACGCAGTATTTT
TRBD1,TRBJ1-6,few,TRBV6-1,CASSDGTGRNSPLHF,TGTGCCAGCAGCGATGGGACAGGCCGTAATTCACCCCTCCACTTT
-,TRBJ1-1,-,TRBV18,CASSPRGVPTILNTEAFF,TGTGCCAGCTCACCACGTGGGGTCCCCACTATACTGAACACTGAAGCTTTCTTT
TRBD1,TRBJ1-4,-,TRBV25-1,CASSEGGRGPGEKLFF,TGTGCCAGCAGTGAAGGTGGGAGGGGGCCGGGTGAAAAACTGTTTTTT
TRBD2,TRBJ2-7,-,TRBV2,CASTSGSLSYEQYF,TGTGCCAGCACTAGCGGGAGTCTTTCCTACGAGCAGTACTTC
TRBD1,TRBJ1-3,once,TRBV10-3,CATKTGASSGNTIYF,TGTGCCACCAAAACAGGGGCCAGCTCTGGAAACACCATATATTTT
-,TRBJ1-2,-,TRBV11-2,CASSLDREDYGYTF,TGTGCCAGCAGCTTAGACAGGGAGGACTATGGCTACACCTTC
-,TRBJ2-7,-,TRBV27,CASSFYSRGSSYEQYF,TGTGCCAGCAGTTTCTACAGTAGGGGAAGTTCCTACGAGCAGTACTTC
-,TRBJ1-4,-,TRBV4-1,CASSVLAGEKLFF,TGCGCCAGCAGCGTACTAGCCGGTGAAAAACTGTTTTTT
TRBD1,TRBJ2-1,-,TRBV6-6,CASSYMGGQGDNEQFF,TGTGCCAGCAGTTACATGGGGGGACAGGGAGACAATGAGCAGTTCTTC
TRBD2,TRBJ2-1,-,TRBV11-3,CASSLAGGPHNEQFF,TGTGCCAGCAGTTTAGCGGGAGGCCCTCACAATGAGCAGTTCTTC
TRBD1,TRBJ1-2,-,TRBV9,CASSVEDRGNGYTF,TGTGCCAGCAGCGTAGAAGACAGGGGGAATGGCTACACCTTC
TRBD1,TRBJ1-6,-,TRBV5-1,CASSLATGGTSPLHF,TGCGCCAGCAGCTTGGCCACAGGGGGGACTTCACCCCTCCACTTT
TRBD1,TRBJ2-7,-,TRBV5-1,CASSLGETGGSYEQYF,TGCGCCAGCAGTTTAGGAGAGACAGGGGGCTCCTACGAGCAGTACTTC
-,TRBJ2-4,once,TRBV9,CASSATDRLAKNIQYF,TGTGCCAGCAGCGCTACCGACAGGCTAGCCAAAAACATTCAGTACTTC
-,TRBJ1-2,once,TRBV27,CASSPHSGLKGYTF,TGTGCCAGCAGTCCGCACTCAGGTCTTAAAGGCTACACCTTC
TRBD1,TRBJ1-4,-,TRBV30,CAWSKGQGNEKLFF,TGTGCCTGGAGTAAAGGACAGGGGAATGAAAAACTGTTTTTT
-,TRBJ2-3,-,TRBV7-9,CASSFRSGLTDTQYF,TGTGCCAGCAGCTTCAGATCAGGCCTCACAGATACGCAGTATTTT
TRBD1,TRBJ1-2,-,TRBV6-5,CASSPGTGGYGYTF,TGTGCCAGCAGCCCCGGGACAGGGGGCTATGGCTACACCTTC